These 5 T cell receptor beta chains were sequenced from one sample in a study of shared clonotypes between healthy human individuals. Using immunoSEQ multiplex PCR, the repertoire was profiled, and TCRdb retains in-frame clones only, with some absent. The data contain about 490,000 clones, 60% to 85% of them seen just once; the ten biggest clones take up 10% to 15%. Sequences were obtained from PBMCs. Source of these receptors: a woman aged 40 to 50 in good health. Some clones in this sample may be carry-over from other donors' samples.

For the CDR3, the DNA is TGTGCCAGCAACGGACTAGCGAGTGGTGAGACCCAGTACTTC. This sequence encodes CASNGLASGETQYF. The rearrangement uses TRBV7-2 and TRBJ2-5, with 9 bases that match TRBD2. Losses at the gene ends were 7 bases for V and 5 bases for J; bases not matched to a gene: 8. There are 14 residues in the CDR3. Looked up from germline, CDR1 is SGHTA and CDR2 is FQGNSA. The full variable domain, rest sourced from reference TRBV7-2 and TRBJ2-5, is GAGVSQSPSNKVTEKGKDVELRCDPISGHTALYWYRQSLGQGLEFLIYFQGNSAPDKSGLPSDRFSAERTGGSVSTLTIQRTQQEDSAVYLCASNGLASGETQYFGPGTRLLVL.

The gene calls are TRBV28 and TRBJ2-6, with D perhaps matching TRBD1 or TRBD2 (7 bases each). The ends were cut back, 1 base at V and 2 bases at J, with 12 bases in the middle. Germline loops: CDR1 MDHEN, CDR2 SYDVKM. The CDR3 totals 17 residues. The DNA of the CDR3 is TGTGCCAGCAGTTTATTTGGGAGGGGGCCTGGGGCCAACGTCCTGACTTTC. Translating it yields CASSLFGRGPGANVLTF.

This clone was counted only a few times. The J gene is TRBJ1-2, the V gene TRBV5-6; 9 bases map to TRBD1. After removal of 3 bases from V and 0 bases from J, the junction contained 12 bases not matched to a gene. CDR3 length equals 18 residues. Germline CDR1 is SGHDT and CDR2 is YYEEEE. This CDR3 reads CASSSLTGTGTANYGYTF. DNA of the CDR3: TGTGCCAGCAGCTCCTTGACGGGGACAGGGACCGCTAACTATGGCTACACCTTC.

With regard to this clone: The likely explanation is a read error, given a far larger clone one base away. The same CDR3 is also encoded by other DNA sequences in this sample. This chain joins TRBV7-9 and TRBJ2-7; TRBD2 matches 7 bases. This CDR3 is 15 amino acids long. The V and J ends lost 3 bases and 6 bases, in that order; junction bases with no gene match: 11. Germline V lookup: CDR1 SEHNR, CDR2 FQNEAQ (reference sequence). Here the CDR3 DNA reads TGTGCCAGCAGCTTGGGCGGGGGATCGTTCGGCGAGCAGTACTTC. Its protein product is CASSLGGGSFGEQYF.

CDR3 residues: CASSLDRIPGYEQFF. The CDR3 bases are TGTGCCAGCAGCTTAGATCGTATCCCTGGTTATGAGCAGTTCTTC. This chain uses TRBV11-2 with TRBJ2-1; D unresolved. The CDR3 totals 15 residues. CDR1 and CDR2 (germline): SGHAT, FQNNGV. The V and J ends lost 0 bases and 8 bases respectively, with 14 bases between them.